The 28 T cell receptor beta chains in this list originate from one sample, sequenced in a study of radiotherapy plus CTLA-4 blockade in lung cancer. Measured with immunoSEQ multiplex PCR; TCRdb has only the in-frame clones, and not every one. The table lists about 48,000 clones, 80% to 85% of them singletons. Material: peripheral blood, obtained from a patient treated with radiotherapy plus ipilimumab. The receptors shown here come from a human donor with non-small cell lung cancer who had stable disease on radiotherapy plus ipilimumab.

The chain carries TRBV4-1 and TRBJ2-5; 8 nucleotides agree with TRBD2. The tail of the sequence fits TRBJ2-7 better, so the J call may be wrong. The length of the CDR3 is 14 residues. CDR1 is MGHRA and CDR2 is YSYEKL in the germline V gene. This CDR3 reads CASSHPPSGHEQYF. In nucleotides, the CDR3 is TGCGCCAGCAGCCACCCCCCTAGCGGGCACGAGCAGTACTTC.

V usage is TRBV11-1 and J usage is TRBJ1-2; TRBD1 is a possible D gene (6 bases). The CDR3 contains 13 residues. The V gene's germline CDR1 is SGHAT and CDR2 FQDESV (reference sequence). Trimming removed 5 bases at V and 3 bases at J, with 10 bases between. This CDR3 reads CASSTDRYYGYTF. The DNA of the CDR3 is TGTGCCAGCAGCACTGACAGGTACTATGGCTACACCTTC.

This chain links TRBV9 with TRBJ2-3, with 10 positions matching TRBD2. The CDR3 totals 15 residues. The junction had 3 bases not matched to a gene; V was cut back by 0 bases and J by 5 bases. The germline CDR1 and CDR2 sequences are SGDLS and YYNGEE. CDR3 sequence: CASSVVAGGEDTQYF. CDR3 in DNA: TGTGCCAGCAGCGTAGTAGCGGGAGGAGAAGATACGCAGTATTTT.

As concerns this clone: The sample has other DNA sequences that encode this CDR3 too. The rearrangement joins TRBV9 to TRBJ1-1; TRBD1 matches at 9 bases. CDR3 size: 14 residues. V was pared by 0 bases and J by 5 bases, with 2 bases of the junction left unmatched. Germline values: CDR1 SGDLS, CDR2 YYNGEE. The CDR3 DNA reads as TGTGCCAGCAGCGTAGAGGGACAGGGAACTGAAGCTTTCTTT. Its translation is CASSVEGQGTEAFF.

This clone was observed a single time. CDR3 protein: CASSLSIASGKSYGYTF. For the CDR3, the DNA is TGTGCCAGCAGTTTATCAATCGCGTCAGGGAAGAGCTATGGCTACACCTTC. The chain recombines TRBV27 with TRBJ1-2; D is possibly TRBD1 (5 bases). The germline CDR1 and CDR2 sequences are MNHEY and SMNVEV (reference sequence). Trimming removed 0 bases at V and 4 bases at J, with 18 bases between. CDR3 length: 17 amino acids.

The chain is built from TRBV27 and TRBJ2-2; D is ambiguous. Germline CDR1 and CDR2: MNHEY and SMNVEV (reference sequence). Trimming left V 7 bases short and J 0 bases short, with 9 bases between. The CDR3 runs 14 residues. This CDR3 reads CASIARTNTGELFF. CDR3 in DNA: TGTGCCAGCATAGCCCGGACGAACACCGGGGAGCTGTTTTTT.

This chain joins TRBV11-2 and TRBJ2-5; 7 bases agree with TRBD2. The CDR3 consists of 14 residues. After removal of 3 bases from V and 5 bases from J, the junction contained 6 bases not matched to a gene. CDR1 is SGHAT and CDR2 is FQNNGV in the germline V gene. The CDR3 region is CASSFPGGGETQYF. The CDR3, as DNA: TGTGCCAGCAGCTTCCCGGGAGGTGGGGAGACCCAGTACTTC.

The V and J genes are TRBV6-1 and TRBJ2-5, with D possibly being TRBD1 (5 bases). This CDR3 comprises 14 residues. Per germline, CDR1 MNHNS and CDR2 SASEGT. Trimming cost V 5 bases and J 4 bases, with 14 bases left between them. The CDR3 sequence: CASSLQGLGETQYF. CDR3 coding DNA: TGTGCCAGCAGTCTCCAGGGATTGGGAGAGACCCAGTACTTC.

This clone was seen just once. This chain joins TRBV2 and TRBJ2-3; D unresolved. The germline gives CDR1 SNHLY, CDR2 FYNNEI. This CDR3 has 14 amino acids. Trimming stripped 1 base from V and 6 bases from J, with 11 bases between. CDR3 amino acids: CASSEGSVRDTQYF. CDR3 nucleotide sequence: TGTGCCAGCAGTGAAGGAAGCGTGAGGGATACGCAGTATTTT.

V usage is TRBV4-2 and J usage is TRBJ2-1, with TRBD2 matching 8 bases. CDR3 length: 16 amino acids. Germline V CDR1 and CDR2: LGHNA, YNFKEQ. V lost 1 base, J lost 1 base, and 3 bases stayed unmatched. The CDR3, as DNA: TGTGCCAGCAGCCAAGGCGTAGCGGGATCCTACAATGAGCAGTTCTTC. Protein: CASSQGVAGSYNEQFF.

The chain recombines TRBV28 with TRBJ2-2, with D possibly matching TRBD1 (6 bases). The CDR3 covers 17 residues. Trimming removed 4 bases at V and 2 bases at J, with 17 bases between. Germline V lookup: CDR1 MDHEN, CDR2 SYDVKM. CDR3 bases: TGTGCCAGCAGTTACCCGACAGGACGATTCAACACCGGGGAGCTGTTTTTT. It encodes CASSYPTGRFNTGELFF.

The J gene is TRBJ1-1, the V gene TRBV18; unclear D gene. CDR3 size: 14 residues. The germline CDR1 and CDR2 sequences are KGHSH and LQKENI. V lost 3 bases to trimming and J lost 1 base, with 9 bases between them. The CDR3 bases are TGTGCCAGCTCACCTTCCTCAGGGAACACTGAAGCTTTCTTT. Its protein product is CASSPSSGNTEAFF. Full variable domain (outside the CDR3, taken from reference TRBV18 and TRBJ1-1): NAGVMQNPRHLVRRRGQEARLRCSPMKGHSHVYWYRQLPEEGLKFMVYLQKENIIDESGMPKERFSAEFPKEGPSILRIQQVVRGDSAAYFCASSPSSGNTEAFFGQGTRLTVV.

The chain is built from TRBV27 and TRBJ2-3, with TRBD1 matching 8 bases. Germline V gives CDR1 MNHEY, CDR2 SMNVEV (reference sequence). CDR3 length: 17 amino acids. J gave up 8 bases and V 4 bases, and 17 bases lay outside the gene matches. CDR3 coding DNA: TGTGCCAGCAGTTCAGGTGGTCGGGACAGGTACCTTAGTACGCAGTATTTT. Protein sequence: CASSSGGRDRYLSTQYF.

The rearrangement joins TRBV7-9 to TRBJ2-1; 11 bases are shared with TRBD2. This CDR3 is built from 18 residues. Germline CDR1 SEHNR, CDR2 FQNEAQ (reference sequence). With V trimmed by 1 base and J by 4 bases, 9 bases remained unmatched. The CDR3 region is CASSLDSTSGSVYNEQFF. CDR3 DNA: TGTGCCAGCAGCTTAGATTCTACTAGCGGGAGTGTTTACAATGAGCAGTTCTTC.

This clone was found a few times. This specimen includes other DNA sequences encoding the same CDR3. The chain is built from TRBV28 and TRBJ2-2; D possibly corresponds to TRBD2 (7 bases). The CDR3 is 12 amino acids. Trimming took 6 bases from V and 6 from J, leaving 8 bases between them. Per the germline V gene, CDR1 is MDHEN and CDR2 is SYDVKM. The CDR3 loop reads CASRGGAGELFF. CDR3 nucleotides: TGTGCCAGCAGAGGGGGGGCCGGGGAGCTGTTTTTT. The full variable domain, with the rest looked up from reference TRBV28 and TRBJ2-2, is DVKVTQSSRYLVKRTGEKVFLECVQDMDHENMFWYRQDPGLGLRLIYFSYDVKMKEKGDIPEGYSVSREKKERFSLILESASTNQTSMYLCASRGGAGELFFGEGSRLTVL.

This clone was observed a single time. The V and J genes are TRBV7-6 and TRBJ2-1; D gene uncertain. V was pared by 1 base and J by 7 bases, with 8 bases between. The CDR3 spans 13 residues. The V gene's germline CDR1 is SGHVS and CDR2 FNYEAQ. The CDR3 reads CASSLERRNEQFF. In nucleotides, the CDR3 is TGTGCCAGCAGCTTAGAAAGGCGGAATGAGCAGTTCTTC.

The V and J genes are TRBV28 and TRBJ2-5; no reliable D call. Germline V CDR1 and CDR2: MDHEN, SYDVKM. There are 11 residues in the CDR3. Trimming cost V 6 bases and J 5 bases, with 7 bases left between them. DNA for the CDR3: TGTGCCAGCAGCTCCGAGGAGACCCAGTACTTC. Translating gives CASSSEETQYF.

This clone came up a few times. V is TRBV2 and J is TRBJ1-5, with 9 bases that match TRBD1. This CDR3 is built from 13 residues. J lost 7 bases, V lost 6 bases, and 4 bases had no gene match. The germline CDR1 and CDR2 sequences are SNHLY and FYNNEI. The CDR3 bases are TGTGCCAGCAGGGACAGGGGTGAACAGCCCCAGCATTTT. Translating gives CASRDRGEQPQHF.

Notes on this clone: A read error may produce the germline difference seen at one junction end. For the CDR3, the DNA is TGTGCTAGCAGCTTCATAGCGGGGGGCCAAGAGACCCAGTACTTC. Its protein is CASSFIAGGQETQYF. This chain connects TRBV7-7 to TRBJ2-5; 10 bases match TRBD2. The CDR3 consists of 15 residues. CDR1 is SSHAT and CDR2 is FNYEAQ in the germline V gene (reference sequence).

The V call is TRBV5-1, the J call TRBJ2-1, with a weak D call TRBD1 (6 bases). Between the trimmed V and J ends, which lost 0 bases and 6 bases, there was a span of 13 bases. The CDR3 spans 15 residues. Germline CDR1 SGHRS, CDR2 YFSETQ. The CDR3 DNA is TGCGCCAGCAGCTTGGGTGGGGGCGCGTCCAATGAGCAGTTCTTC. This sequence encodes CASSLGGGASNEQFF.

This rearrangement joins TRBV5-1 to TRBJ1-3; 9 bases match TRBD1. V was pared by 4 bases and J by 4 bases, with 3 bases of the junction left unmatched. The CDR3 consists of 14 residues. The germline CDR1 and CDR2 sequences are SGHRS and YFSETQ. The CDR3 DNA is TGCGCCAGCAGCGCCGGACAGGGGGGAAACACCATATATTTT. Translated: CASSAGQGGNTIYF.

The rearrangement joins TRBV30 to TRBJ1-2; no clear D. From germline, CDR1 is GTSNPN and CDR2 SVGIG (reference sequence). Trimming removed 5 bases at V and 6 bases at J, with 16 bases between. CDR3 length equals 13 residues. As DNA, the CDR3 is TGTGCCTGGGGATCCAGGAACTTCCATGGCTACACCTTC. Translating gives CAWGSRNFHGYTF. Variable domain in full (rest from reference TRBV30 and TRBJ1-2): SQTIHQWPATLVQPVGSPLSLECTVEGTSNPNLYWYRQAAGRGLQLLFYSVGIGQISSEVPQNLSASRPQDRQFILSSKKLLLSDSGFYLCAWGSRNFHGYTFGSGTRLTVV.

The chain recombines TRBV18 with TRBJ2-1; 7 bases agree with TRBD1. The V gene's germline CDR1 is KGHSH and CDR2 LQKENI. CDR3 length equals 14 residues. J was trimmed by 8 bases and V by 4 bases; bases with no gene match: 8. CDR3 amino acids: CASSRGQPSHEQFF. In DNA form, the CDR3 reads TGTGCCAGCTCACGGGGACAGCCAAGCCATGAGCAGTTCTTC. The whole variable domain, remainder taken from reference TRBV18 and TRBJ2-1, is NAGVMQNPRHLVRRRGQEARLRCSPMKGHSHVYWYRQLPEEGLKFMVYLQKENIIDESGMPKERFSAEFPKEGPSILRIQQVVRGDSAAYFCASSRGQPSHEQFFGPGTRLTVL.

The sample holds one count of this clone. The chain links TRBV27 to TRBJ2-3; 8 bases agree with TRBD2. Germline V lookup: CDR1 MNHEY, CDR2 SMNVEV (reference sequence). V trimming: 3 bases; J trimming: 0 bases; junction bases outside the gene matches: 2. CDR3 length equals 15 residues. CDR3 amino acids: CASSFSGKSTDTQYF. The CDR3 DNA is TGTGCCAGCAGTTTTAGCGGGAAAAGCACAGATACGCAGTATTTT.

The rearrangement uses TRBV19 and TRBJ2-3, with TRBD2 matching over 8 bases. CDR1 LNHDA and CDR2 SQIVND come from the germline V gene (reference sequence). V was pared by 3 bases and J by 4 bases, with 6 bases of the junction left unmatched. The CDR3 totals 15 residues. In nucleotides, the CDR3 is TGTGCCAGTAGTATTGCCAGCGGGAGCGCAGATACGCAGTATTTT. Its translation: CASSIASGSADTQYF.

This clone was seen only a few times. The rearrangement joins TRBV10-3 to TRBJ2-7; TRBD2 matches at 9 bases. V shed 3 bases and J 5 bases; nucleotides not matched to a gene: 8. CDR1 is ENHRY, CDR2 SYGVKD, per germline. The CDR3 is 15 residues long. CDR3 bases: TGTGCCATCAGTGATAGTTCTAGCGGGACCGACGAGCAGTACTTC. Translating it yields CAISDSSSGTDEQYF.

CDR3 coding DNA: TGTGCCAGCAGTGAAGGGAACGGAGGCCAGCCCCAGCATTTT. Residues: CASSEGNGGQPQHF. The chain recombines TRBV6-1 with TRBJ1-5, with D unresolved. In germline, CDR1 is MNHNS, CDR2 SASEGT. This CDR3 region has 14 residues. Deletions cut 1 base from V and 7 bases from J, with 11 bases between.

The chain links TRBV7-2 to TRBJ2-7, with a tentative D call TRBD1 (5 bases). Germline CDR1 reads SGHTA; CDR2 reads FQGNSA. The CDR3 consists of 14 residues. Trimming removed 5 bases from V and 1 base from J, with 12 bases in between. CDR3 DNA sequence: TGTGCCAGCAGCCCTCTTAGGACATCCTACGAGCAGTACTTC. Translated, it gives CASSPLRTSYEQYF.